This TCR beta chain derives from a study of cytomegalovirus exposure and HLA in healthy donors. General study points: Differences between HLA loci emerged in a later analysis of TCR association rates, with DRB1 most and HLA-C fewest. Associated with cytomegalovirus, according to the listing, were around 160 TCR beta chains.

The table lists this clone with a few counts. Its antigen is currently unknown. PCR was performed using 60 Vbeta and 13 Jbeta primers. Authors' data handling: Later, an analysis found roughly 80 million unique TCR beta chains, and 10 million to 11 million of these were shared. The data were produced by immunoSEQ multiplex PCR, yet TCRdb's version contains in-frame clones alone and is incomplete. The D gene and trimming were derived from the DNA, and the V and J assignments and clone size from that table. This table has fewer than 85,000 clones, under 80% appearing once. Regarding donors, all were healthy bone marrow donors. Germline V CDR1 and CDR2: SGHNT, YENEEA. V lost 2 bases and J lost 4, with 14 bases in between. This CDR3 has 16 residues.

V usage is TRBV11-3 and J usage is TRBJ2-2; D is unclear. The sequenced material came from PBMCs. This receptor was obtained from a man aged 60-69 years in good health and CMV-seropositive. The CDR3 sequence is CASSLSLAAITGELFF. CDR3 sequence (DNA): TGTGCCAGCAGCTTAAGCTTGGCAGCGATCACCGGGGAGCTGTTTTTT.